This record covers a single T cell receptor beta chain. Its specificity is not known. The data belong to a study of cytomegalovirus exposure and HLA in healthy donors. Background on the study: Among some 400 genotyped donors, approximately 80% fell in the Caucasian-associated ancestry cluster. Overall study findings and caveats: A prior analysis recorded that most TCR beta V segments were productive about 90% or about 30% of the time. The classifier reportedly diagnosed cytomegalovirus status with high specificity and sensitivity. In a later analysis, parvovirus B19, influenza, CMV and Epstein-Barr virus appeared linked to several top co-occurrence clusters.

Germline-derived CDR1 and CDR2 are SGHRS and YFSETQ. The CDR3 is 12 residues long. The V and J ends lost 4 bases and 8 bases respectively, with 10 bases between them. Primers: 60 Vbeta forward and 13 Jbeta reverse. The data were produced by immunoSEQ multiplex PCR, yet TCRdb's version contains in-frame clones alone and is incomplete. The repertoire includes over 150,000 clones, roughly 85% of them detected once, and around 1.3% sits in the top ten. This clonotype was obtained from a woman aged 45-65 years in good health and CMV-seronegative. V is TRBV5-1 and J is TRBJ2-1; D gene ambiguous. The specimen was PBMCs. Here the CDR3 reads CASSPYFDEQFF. In nucleotides, the CDR3 is TGCGCCAGCAGCCCTTATTTCGATGAGCAGTTCTTC.